This record covers a single T cell receptor beta chain. This clone has a count of ten or more. This clone's antigen is unknown. One base away there is no much larger clone; base qualities are not given. CDR1 and CDR2 are drawn from the germline V gene: SGHVS, FQNEAQ. The CDR3, from cysteine to phenylalanine, totals 14 residues. The retained sequence is limited to the CDR3, 42 bases, with the frame set at the first base. Between the V and J ends, shortened by 1 base and 1 base respectively, the junction contains 6 bases. This specimen comes from a study of metastatic and nonmetastatic thyroid tumors (TCRdb year 2020). As for the study more broadly: Repertoires were compared across peripheral blood and tumor or nodule tissue samples from malignant and benign thyroid patients. Findings and caveats that apply to the study as a whole: In both blood and tumor samples, TCR beta diversity was reported to be significantly higher in malignant tumors than in benign nodules.

Libraries were constructed by PCR. TCRdb shows the sequencer as Illumina HiSeq 4000. The TCR beta-chain CDR3 region of each patient was profiled by high-throughput sequencing. Regarding the original processing steps: A classifier to discriminate distant-metastatic papillary thyroid cancer patients was built from CDR3 differences across clinicopathological groups. Repertoire diversity was assessed with the Shannon index, and tumor-blood repertoire similarity with the Morisita-Horn index. TCRdb reprocessing: public reads trimmed at Q25 with fastp, clones called with MiXCR, in-frame beta chains kept. TCRdb's processing, not the study's, gives the V and J calls here. For this sample there are about 39,000 clones; roughly 19% appear just once. The ten largest account for around 20% of the sample. No treatment had been received by any patient before thyroid surgery. Patient clinical samples collected from about 2011 to 2018 were retrospectively analysed using T-cell receptor beta sequencing.

The TCR originated in a female donor with papillary thyroid cancer or a benign thyroid nodule (not recorded which). Some clones in this sample may be carry-over from other donors' samples. The sample consisted of blood. The chain couples TRBV7-8 to TRBJ2-3; no D gene can be assigned with confidence. This receptor has the CDR3 CASSLGSRTDTQYF. At the DNA level, the sequence is TGTGCCAGCAGCTTAGGGAGCCGCACAGATACGCAGTATTTT.